This TCR beta chain was retrieved from a study of T cell changes during pregnancy in multiple sclerosis. Profiling relied on immunoSEQ multiplex PCR, and the TCRdb table lists in-frame clones only, not all of them. Of around 44,000 clones listed, about nine tenths are singletons. The junction had 8 bases not matched to a gene; V was cut back by 4 bases and J by 7 bases. Germline V gene data show CDR1 as SGHTS and CDR2 as YDEGEE. The CDR3 is 15 residues long. This clonotype originated in a female donor with multiple sclerosis, enrolled in a pregnancy study. The rearrangement uses TRBV5-8 and TRBJ2-1; TRBD2 matches 10 bases. Sequencing was performed on CD8+ T cells from peripheral blood mononuclear cells, taken in the first trimester of pregnancy. The DNA for the CDR3 is TGTGCCAGCAGCATTTCAGCGGGGGGGTGGAATGAGCAGTTCTTC. It yields the protein CASSISAGGWNEQFF.